This entry lists 28 T cell receptor beta chains sequenced from one sample in a study of molecular identifiers for immune sequencing clone quantification. In TCRdb, the PCR reads were re-called with MiXCR into one record per CDR3 protein. Of nearly 650,000 distinct CDR3 sequences in the sample, 25% were seen once. The specimen was naive CD8+ T cells from blood, with Jurkat cell RNA spiked in. As to subset: FACS-sorted CD8+CD4-CCR7+CD45RA+ naive T cells. The receptors were gathered from a human donor in good health. Some libraries in this study had Jurkat cell RNA spiked in.

A note on this clonotype: A much larger clone lies one base from this, so it may be a read error. This chain connects TRBV30 to TRBJ1-2; no definite D call. The CDR3 covers 12 residues. With 2 bases removed from V and 0 bases from J, the gap between germline ends came to 4 bases. The germline V gene encodes CDR1 GTSNPN and CDR2 SVGIG (reference sequence). CDR3 region: CAWSPTNYGYTF. DNA for the CDR3: TGTGCCTGGAGTCCAACTAACTATGGCTACACCTTC. The entire variable domain, with the rest obtained from reference TRBV30 and TRBJ1-2, is as follows: SQTIHQWPATLVQPVGSPLSLECTVEGTSNPNLYWYRQAAGRGLQLLFYSVGIGQISSEVPQNLSASRPQDRQFILSSKKLLLSDSGFYLCAWSPTNYGYTFGSGTRLTVV.

The CDR3 bases are TGTGCCAGCAGCAAAGGACAGGGTTCATTGGACACCATATATTTT. Its protein is CASSKGQGSLDTIYF. The V and J genes are TRBV9 and TRBJ1-3, with 8 bases aligning to TRBD1. J gave up 8 bases and V 4 bases, and 11 bases lay outside the gene matches. This CDR3 has 15 amino acids. Germline assignment: CDR1 SGDLS and CDR2 YYNGEE.

This clonotype came up many times. V gene TRBV6-5 combines with J gene TRBJ2-3; D unresolved. The germline V gene encodes CDR1 MNHEY and CDR2 SVGAGI. This CDR3 has 16 residues. V was clipped by 1 base and J by 4 bases, with 15 bases between them. The CDR3 coding sequence is TGTGCCAGCAGTTACTTAGGCGCTCACGGTGCAGATACGCAGTATTTT. It specifies CASSYLGAHGADTQYF.

This clonotype has a count of ten or more. The gene calls are TRBV28 and TRBJ2-3, with no clear D. The ends were cut back, 1 base at V and 2 bases at J, with 10 bases in the middle. The V gene's germline CDR1 is MDHEN and CDR2 SYDVKM. This CDR3 spans 15 amino acids. CDR3 region: CASSLSGNPTDTQYF. DNA for the CDR3: TGTGCCAGCAGTTTATCCGGCAATCCCACAGATACGCAGTATTTT.

In its sample, this clonotype was seen many times. CDR3 nucleotides: TGTGCCAGCAGTAAAAGGGGGACAGGGTACACTGAAGCTTTCTTT. Its protein product is CASSKRGTGYTEAFF. The chain has TRBV12-3 or TRBV12-4 and TRBJ1-1; 9 bases line up with TRBD1. V shed 5 bases and J 3 bases; nucleotides not matched to a gene: 7. The CDR3 consists of 15 residues.

The chain carries TRBV10-2 and TRBJ1-1; D not resolved. This CDR3 has 16 amino acids. V shed 0 bases and J shed 3 bases, with 14 bases lying between them. Germline assignment: CDR1 WSHSY and CDR2 SAAADI. CDR3 residues: CASSESKWHSDTEAFF. In DNA, the CDR3 is TGCGCCAGCAGTGAGTCGAAATGGCATTCGGACACTGAAGCTTTCTTT.

This clonotype was counted ten times or more. The V and J genes are TRBV7-9 and TRBJ2-1, with a possible D match to TRBD2 (5 bases). CDR1 is SEHNR and CDR2 is FQNEAQ in the germline V gene (reference sequence). Trimming stripped 0 bases from V and 7 bases from J, with 13 bases between. This CDR3 has 15 residues. The CDR3 sequence: CASSLAATRGNEQFF. The CDR3 DNA is TGTGCCAGCAGCTTAGCCGCTACGAGAGGGAATGAGCAGTTCTTC. The variable domain in full, completed from reference TRBV7-9 and TRBJ2-1, reads DTGVSQNPRHKITKRGQNVTFRCDPISEHNRLYWYRQTLGQGPEFLTYFQNEAQLEKSRLLSDRFSAERPKGSFSTLEIQRTEQGDSAMYLCASSLAATRGNEQFFGPGTRLTVL.

The chain joins TRBV27 to TRBJ2-2; D not certain. This CDR3 contains 16 residues. Germline CDR1 is MNHEY and CDR2 is SMNVEV (reference sequence). The ends were cut back, 1 base at V and 4 bases at J, with 13 bases in the middle. The CDR3 spells CASSLYPPVFTGELFF. The CDR3, as DNA: TGTGCCAGCAGTTTATACCCCCCCGTTTTCACCGGGGAGCTGTTTTTT.

This clonotype was seen repeatedly, ten times or more. V gene TRBV7-9 combines with J gene TRBJ2-2, with D maybe TRBD1 (5 bases). The CDR3 has 16 amino acids. Germline CDR1 is SEHNR and CDR2 is FQNEAQ (reference sequence). V lost 0 bases and J lost 6, with 14 bases in between. CDR3 nucleotide sequence: TGTGCCAGCAGCTTAGCCGTGGGGCGCTTGGCCGGGGAGCTGTTTTTT. It yields the protein CASSLAVGRLAGELFF. The full variable domain, with the rest looked up from reference TRBV7-9 and TRBJ2-2, is DTGVSQNPRHKITKRGQNVTFRCDPISEHNRLYWYRQTLGQGPEFLTYFQNEAQLEKSRLLSDRFSAERPKGSFSTLEIQRTEQGDSAMYLCASSLAVGRLAGELFFGEGSRLTVL.

This clonotype was recorded a few times. The rearrangement joins TRBV15 to TRBJ2-7; 11 nucleotides match TRBD1. J lost 4 bases, V lost 5 bases, and 4 bases had no gene match. This CDR3 spans 14 amino acids. Germline CDR1 and CDR2: LNHNV and YYDKDF (reference sequence). CDR3 amino acids: CATSGDRGFYEQYF. CDR3 sequence (DNA): TGTGCCACCAGCGGGGACAGGGGGTTTTACGAGCAGTACTTC.

With regard to this clonotype: Being one base from a much bigger clone, this may be a read error. This likely comes from a read error, as the CDR3 has no conserved phenylalanine or tryptophan at its end. The rearrangement joins TRBV7-9 to TRBJ2-5; D is perhaps TRBD2 (5 bases). Germline loops: CDR1 SEHNR, CDR2 FQNEAQ (reference sequence). The length of the CDR3 is 17 residues. The V end lost 6 bases, the J end lost 1 base, and 21 bases lay between the germline ends. CDR3 amino acids: CASRSNPLSEVQETQYY. CDR3 DNA: TGTGCCAGCAGGTCCAACCCATTATCGGAGGTCCAAGAGACCCAGTACTAC.

Worth noting for this clonotype: This CDR3 fails to terminate in the conserved phenylalanine or tryptophan, so it likely reflects a read error. This rearrangement joins TRBV7-6 to TRBJ1-2; D is ambiguous. CDR1 is SGHVS, CDR2 FNYEAQ, per germline. The CDR3 sequence is 13 residues long. The germline V and J ends were trimmed by 4 bases and 4 bases, with 10 bases remaining between them. Here the CDR3 DNA reads TGTGCCAGCAGCTCTGGACCTAGCTATGGCTACACCCTC. Amino acids: CASSSGPSYGYTL.

This clonotype was seen a few times. The chain couples TRBV7-9 to TRBJ1-1, with 7 positions matching TRBD1. This CDR3 comprises 16 residues. Trimming cost V 5 bases and J 3 bases; bases outside gene matches: 12. Looked up from germline, CDR1 is SEHNR and CDR2 is FQNEAQ (reference sequence). CDR3 in amino acids: CASSPKTGKGYTEAFF. Written as DNA, the CDR3 is TGTGCCAGCAGCCCTAAGACAGGGAAGGGGTACACTGAAGCTTTCTTT. Combining the CDR3 with reference TRBV7-9 and TRBJ1-1 gives the whole variable domain DTGVSQNPRHKITKRGQNVTFRCDPISEHNRLYWYRQTLGQGPEFLTYFQNEAQLEKSRLLSDRFSAERPKGSFSTLEIQRTEQGDSAMYLCASSPKTGKGYTEAFFGQGTRLTVV.

The sample holds many counts of this clonotype. The V gene is TRBV7-8, the J gene TRBJ2-1, with D possibly TRBD2 on 6 matching bases. Trimming took 1 base from V and 9 from J, leaving 10 bases between them. In germline, CDR1 is SGHVS, CDR2 FQNEAQ. The length of the CDR3 is 13 residues. In nucleotides, the CDR3 is TGTGCCAGCAGCTTAGGGAGGGGAGGTGAGCAGTTCTTC. Residues: CASSLGRGGEQFF.

V and J are TRBV27 and TRBJ1-6; possibly TRBD1 for D (5 bases). Between the trimmed V and J ends, which lost 3 bases and 10 bases, there was a span of 7 bases. The CDR3 spans 12 residues. CDR1 MNHEY and CDR2 SMNVEV come from the germline V gene (reference sequence). The CDR3 spells CASSFWGSPLHF. The CDR3 DNA is TGTGCCAGCAGTTTTTGGGGGTCACCCCTCCACTTT.

In this sample, this clonotype turned up once. This may stem from a read error, because a much larger clone lies one nucleotide away. The genes are TRBV2 and TRBJ2-6; the D is unclear. V gave up 1 base and J gave up 2 bases, with 6 bases separating them. The V gene's germline CDR1 is SNHLY and CDR2 FYNNEI. The CDR3 runs 15 residues. CDR3 in amino acids: CASSEGLPGANVLTF. The CDR3 coding sequence is TGTGCCAGCAGTGAAGGCCTTCCTGGGGCCAACGTCCTGACTTTC.

This clonotype was seen ten or more times. This chain links TRBV29-1 with TRBJ1-1; D gene uncertain. The length of the CDR3 is 13 residues. V lost 7 bases and J 8 bases, leaving 20 bases between the germline ends. Germline V gives CDR1 SQVTM, CDR2 ANQGSEA. CDR3 sequence: CSAQVEAGGEAFF. CDR3 coding DNA: TGCAGCGCCCAGGTTGAGGCAGGTGGAGAAGCTTTCTTT.

As regards this clonotype: A read error may be the cause here, since a much bigger clone is one base away. This sequence joins TRBV5-1 and TRBJ2-7; D is uncertain. Germline V lookup: CDR1 SGHRS, CDR2 YFSETQ. The CDR3 extends over 15 amino acids. V was pared by 2 bases and J by 5 bases, with 17 bases between. CDR3 amino acids: CASSFFPDAFNEQYF. Here the CDR3 DNA reads TGCGCCAGCAGCTTTTTCCCGGACGCCTTCAACGAGCAGTACTTC.

The rearrangement joins TRBV4-2 to TRBJ1-2; tentative D call: TRBD1 (6 bases). Germline CDR1 is LGHNA and CDR2 is YNFKEQ. The length of the CDR3 is 14 residues. V dropped 4 bases and J dropped 3 bases, with 12 bases sitting between them. The CDR3 coding sequence is TGTGCCAGCAGCCCGGAACAGGGTGACTATGGCTACACCTTC. It is translated as CASSPEQGDYGYTF.

This clonotype was counted ten times or more. The J gene is TRBJ2-3, the V gene TRBV6-5; either TRBD1 or TRBD2 may supply D (6 bases each). The CDR3 consists of 17 residues. Trimming cost V 5 bases and J 6 bases, with 24 bases left between them. Germline V gene sequence: CDR1 MNHEY, CDR2 SVGAGI. The CDR3 is CASSAPRQGHRGDTQYF. CDR3 DNA: TGTGCCAGCAGTGCCCCCCGCCAGGGGCATCGGGGGGATACGCAGTATTTT.

This clonotype was seen a handful of times. The V gene is TRBV29-1, the J gene TRBJ2-1; D may be TRBD2 (6 bases). V lost 3 bases to trimming and J lost 5 bases, with 11 bases between them. The CDR3 is 13 residues long. Germline CDR1 and CDR2: SQVTM and ANQGSEA. CDR3 loop: CSVDRGIDNEQFF. CDR3 in DNA: TGCAGCGTTGATCGCGGGATCGACAATGAGCAGTTCTTC.

The gene calls are TRBV4-3 and TRBJ2-7; 7 bases fit TRBD1. Germline V gene data show CDR1 as LGHNA and CDR2 as YSLEER. The V segment lost 0 bases and the J segment 3 bases; nucleotides outside the gene matches: 8. The CDR3 covers 16 residues. This CDR3 reads CASSQERGLGYYEQYF. CDR3 DNA sequence: TGCGCCAGCAGCCAAGAGAGGGGGCTTGGGTACTACGAGCAGTACTTC.

This clonotype was found many times. The J gene is TRBJ2-5, the V gene TRBV9; D is undetermined. V gave up 0 bases and J gave up 1 base, with 10 bases separating them. This CDR3 is built from 15 residues. Germline loops: CDR1 SGDLS, CDR2 YYNGEE. The CDR3 coding sequence is TGTGCCAGCAGCGTAGTAGGGCGGTCCCAAGAGACCCAGTACTTC. It codes for CASSVVGRSQETQYF.

As concerns this clonotype: The conserved phenylalanine or tryptophan is not found at the CDR3 terminus, so this likely reflects a read error. The chain uses TRBV28 and TRBJ1-1; weak D call: TRBD1 (6 bases). The CDR3 is 15 residues long. V dropped 7 bases and J dropped 5 bases, with 20 bases sitting between them. The germline V gene has CDR1 MDHEN and CDR2 SYDVKM. CDR3 sequence: CASTPLLTGRTEAFY. The DNA of the CDR3 is TGTGCCAGCACCCCTCTCCTCACAGGGCGGACTGAAGCTTTCTAT.

This clonotype was seen ten or more times. The genes are TRBV12-3 or TRBV12-4 and TRBJ2-3; possibly TRBD1 for D (6 bases). The CDR3 covers 16 residues. The V end lost 6 bases, the J end lost 1 base, and 17 bases lay between the germline ends. CDR3 coding DNA: TGTGCCAGCAGCCCAACAGGGACCCCTGGCACAGATACGCAGTATTTT. This translates into CASSPTGTPGTDTQYF.

For this clonotype: Since a much larger clone is just one base distant, this may be a read error. The chain joins TRBV27 to TRBJ2-5; TRBD2 might be the D (5 bases). The V end lost 6 bases, the J end lost 2 bases, and 19 bases lay between the germline ends. In germline, CDR1 is MNHEY, CDR2 SMNVEV (reference sequence). CDR3 size: 16 residues. CDR3 residues: CASSPGRGFDQETQYF. As DNA, the CDR3 is TGTGCCAGCAGCCCTGGGCGCGGGTTCGATCAAGAGACCCAGTACTTC.

The V call is TRBV19, the J call TRBJ1-4; weak D call: TRBD1 (5 bases). V lost 6 bases and J 4 bases, leaving 12 bases between the germline ends. The CDR3 loop spans 14 amino acids. Germline CDR1 reads LNHDA; CDR2 reads SQIVND (reference sequence). In DNA, the CDR3 is TGTGCCAGTAGCAGGACAAGCCGTAATGAAAAACTGTTTTTT. This encodes CASSRTSRNEKLFF.

A word on this clonotype: One base away lies a much larger clone, so this may be a sequencing read error. The CDR3 region has the DNA TGTGCCAGCAGTGAAGGGGTCAGGGGGAACACTGAAGCTTTCTTT. Translation: CASSEGVRGNTEAFF. The V gene is TRBV2, the J gene TRBJ1-1; possible D gene TRBD1, 6 bases. This CDR3 is 15 amino acids long. V lost 1 base and J lost 1, with 10 bases in between. CDR1 is SNHLY and CDR2 is FYNNEI in the germline V gene.